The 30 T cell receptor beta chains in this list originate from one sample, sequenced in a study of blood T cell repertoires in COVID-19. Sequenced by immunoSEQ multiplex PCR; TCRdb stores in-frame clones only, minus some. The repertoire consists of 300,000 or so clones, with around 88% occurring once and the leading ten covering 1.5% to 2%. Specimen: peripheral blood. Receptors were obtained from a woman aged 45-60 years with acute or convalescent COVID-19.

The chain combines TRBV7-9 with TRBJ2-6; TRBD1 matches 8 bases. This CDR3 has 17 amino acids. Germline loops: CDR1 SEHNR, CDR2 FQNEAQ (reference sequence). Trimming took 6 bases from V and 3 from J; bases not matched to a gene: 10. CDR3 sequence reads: CASRFGRGLVGANVLTF. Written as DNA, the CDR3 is TGTGCCAGCAGATTCGGCAGGGGGCTAGTTGGGGCCAACGTCCTGACTTTC.

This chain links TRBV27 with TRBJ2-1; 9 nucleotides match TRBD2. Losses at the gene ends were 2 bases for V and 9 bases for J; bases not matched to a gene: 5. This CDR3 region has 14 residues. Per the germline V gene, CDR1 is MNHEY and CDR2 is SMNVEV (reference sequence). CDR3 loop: CASSLAGGPFEQFF. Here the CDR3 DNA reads TGTGCCAGCAGTTTAGCGGGAGGGCCGTTTGAGCAGTTCTTC.

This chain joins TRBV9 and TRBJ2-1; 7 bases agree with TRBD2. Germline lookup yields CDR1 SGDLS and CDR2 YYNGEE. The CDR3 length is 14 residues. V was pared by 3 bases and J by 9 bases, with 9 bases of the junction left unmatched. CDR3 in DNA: TGTGCCAGCAGCGGACTAGCCTCCCATATTGAGCAGTTCTTC. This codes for CASSGLASHIEQFF.

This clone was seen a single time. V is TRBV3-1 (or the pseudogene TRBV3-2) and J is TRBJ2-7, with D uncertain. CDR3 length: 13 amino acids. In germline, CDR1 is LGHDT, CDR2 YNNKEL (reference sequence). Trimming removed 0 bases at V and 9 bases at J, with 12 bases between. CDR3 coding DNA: TGTGCCAGCAGCCAAGATGGAGAGGTCGTGCAGTACTTC. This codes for CASSQDGEVVQYF.

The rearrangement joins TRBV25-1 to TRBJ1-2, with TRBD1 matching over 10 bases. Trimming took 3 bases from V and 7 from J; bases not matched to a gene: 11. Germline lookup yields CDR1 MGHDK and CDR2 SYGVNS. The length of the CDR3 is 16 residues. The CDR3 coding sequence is TGTGCCAGCAGTGATCCCCCGGGACAGGGGTCTGTTGGCTACACCTTC. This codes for CASSDPPGQGSVGYTF.

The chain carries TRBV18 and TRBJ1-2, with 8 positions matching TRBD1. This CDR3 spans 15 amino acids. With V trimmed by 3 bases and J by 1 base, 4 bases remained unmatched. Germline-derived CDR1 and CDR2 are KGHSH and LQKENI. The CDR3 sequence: CASSPDRDNNYGYTF. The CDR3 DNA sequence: TGTGCCAGCTCACCGGACAGGGACAATAACTATGGCTACACCTTC.

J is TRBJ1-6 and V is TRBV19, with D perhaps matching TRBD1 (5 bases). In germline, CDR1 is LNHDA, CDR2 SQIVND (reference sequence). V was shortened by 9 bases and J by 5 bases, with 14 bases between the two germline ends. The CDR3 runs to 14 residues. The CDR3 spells CASTRQTDNSPLHF. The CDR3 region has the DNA TGTGCCAGCACCCGACAGACCGATAATTCACCCCTCCACTTT. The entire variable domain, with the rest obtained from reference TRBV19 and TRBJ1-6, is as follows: DGGITQSPKYLFRKEGQNVTLSCEQNLNHDAMYWYRQDPGQGLRLIYYSQIVNDFQKGDIAEGYSVSREKKESFPLTVTSAQKNPTAFYLCASTRQTDNSPLHFGNGTRLTVT.

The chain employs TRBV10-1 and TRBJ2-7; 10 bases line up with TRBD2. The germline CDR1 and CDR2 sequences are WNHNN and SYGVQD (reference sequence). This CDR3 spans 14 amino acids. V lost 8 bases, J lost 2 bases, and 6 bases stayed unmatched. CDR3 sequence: CASLVGLAAYEQYF. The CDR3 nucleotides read TGCGCCAGCCTCGTCGGACTAGCGGCCTACGAGCAGTACTTC.

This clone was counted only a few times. This CDR3 is CASSITYEQYF. The CDR3 region has the DNA TGTGCCAGCAGTATCACCTACGAGCAGTACTTC. The rearrangement joins TRBV2 to TRBJ2-7; D call uncertain. The germline V and J ends were trimmed by 5 bases and 2 bases, with 4 bases remaining between them. The CDR3 sequence is 11 residues long. Germline V gene sequence: CDR1 SNHLY, CDR2 FYNNEI.

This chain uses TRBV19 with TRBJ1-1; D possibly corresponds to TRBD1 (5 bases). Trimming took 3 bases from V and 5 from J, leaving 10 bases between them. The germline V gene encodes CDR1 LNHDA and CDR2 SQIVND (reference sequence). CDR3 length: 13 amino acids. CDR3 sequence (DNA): TGTGCCAGTAGTATGGGGCGGGATACTGAAGCTTTCTTT. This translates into CASSMGRDTEAFF. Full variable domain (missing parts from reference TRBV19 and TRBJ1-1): DGGITQSPKYLFRKEGQNVTLSCEQNLNHDAMYWYRQDPGQGLRLIYYSQIVNDFQKGDIAEGYSVSREKKESFPLTVTSAQKNPTAFYLCASSMGRDTEAFFGQGTRLTVV.

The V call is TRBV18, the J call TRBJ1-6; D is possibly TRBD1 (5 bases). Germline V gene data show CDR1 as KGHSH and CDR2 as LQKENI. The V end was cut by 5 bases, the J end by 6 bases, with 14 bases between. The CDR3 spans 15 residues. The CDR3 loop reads CASSSTANGNSPLHF. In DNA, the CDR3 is TGTGCCAGCTCATCGACAGCCAACGGTAATTCACCCCTCCACTTT.

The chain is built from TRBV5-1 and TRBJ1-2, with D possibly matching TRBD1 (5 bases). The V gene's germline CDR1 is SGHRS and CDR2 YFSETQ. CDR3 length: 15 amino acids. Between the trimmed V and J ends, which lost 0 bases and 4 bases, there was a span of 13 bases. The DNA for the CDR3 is TGCGCCAGCAGCTTGGAACCAGGGTCTATCTATGGCTACACCTTC. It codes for CASSLEPGSIYGYTF.

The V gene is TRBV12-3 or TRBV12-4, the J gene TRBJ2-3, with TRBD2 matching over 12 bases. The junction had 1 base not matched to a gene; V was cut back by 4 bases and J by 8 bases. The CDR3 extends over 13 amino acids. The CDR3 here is CASSWTSGTTQYF. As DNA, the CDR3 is TGTGCCAGCAGTTGGACTAGCGGGACTACGCAGTATTTT.

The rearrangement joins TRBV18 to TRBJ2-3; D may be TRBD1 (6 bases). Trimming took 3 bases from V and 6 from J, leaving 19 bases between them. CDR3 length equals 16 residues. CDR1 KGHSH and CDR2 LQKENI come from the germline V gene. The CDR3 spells CASSPFRQAQGDTQYF. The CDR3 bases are TGTGCCAGCTCACCCTTCCGGCAGGCCCAGGGGGATACGCAGTATTTT.

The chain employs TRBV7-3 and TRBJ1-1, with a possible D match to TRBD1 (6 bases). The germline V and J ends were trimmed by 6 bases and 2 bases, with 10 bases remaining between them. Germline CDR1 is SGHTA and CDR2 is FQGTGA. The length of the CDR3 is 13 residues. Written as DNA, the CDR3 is TGTGCCAGCAGTCGACAGGCAAACACTGAAGCTTTCTTT. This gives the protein CASSRQANTEAFF.

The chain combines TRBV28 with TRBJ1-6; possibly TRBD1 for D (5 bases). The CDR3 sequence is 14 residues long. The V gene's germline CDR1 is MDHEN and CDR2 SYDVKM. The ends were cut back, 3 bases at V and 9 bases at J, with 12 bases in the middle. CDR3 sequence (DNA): TGTGCCAGCAGTTTTGGTCAGGGTGGTTCACCCCTCCACTTT. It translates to CASSFGQGGSPLHF.

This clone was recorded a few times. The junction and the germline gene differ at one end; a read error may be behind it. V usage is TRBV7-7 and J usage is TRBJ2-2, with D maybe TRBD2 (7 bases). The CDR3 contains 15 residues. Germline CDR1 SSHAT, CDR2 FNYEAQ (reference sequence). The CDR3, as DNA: TGTGCTAGCAGCTTGGTGGGAGGGGGCACCGGGGAGCTGTTTTTT. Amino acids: CASSLVGGGTGELFF.

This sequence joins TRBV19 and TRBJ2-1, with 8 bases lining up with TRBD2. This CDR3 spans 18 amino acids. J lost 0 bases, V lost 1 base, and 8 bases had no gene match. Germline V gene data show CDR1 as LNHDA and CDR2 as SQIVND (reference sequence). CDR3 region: CASSIAGGPLSSYNEQFF. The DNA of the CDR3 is TGTGCCAGTAGTATAGCGGGAGGGCCACTAAGCTCCTACAATGAGCAGTTCTTC.

The CDR3 here is CASSVDGGSYEQYF. The DNA for the CDR3 is TGTGCCAGCAGCGTAGACGGCGGCTCCTACGAGCAGTACTTC. The chain links TRBV9 to TRBJ2-7; D gene uncertain. Trimming removed 0 bases from V and 0 bases from J, with 7 bases in between. The CDR3 sequence is 14 residues long. In germline, CDR1 is SGDLS, CDR2 YYNGEE.

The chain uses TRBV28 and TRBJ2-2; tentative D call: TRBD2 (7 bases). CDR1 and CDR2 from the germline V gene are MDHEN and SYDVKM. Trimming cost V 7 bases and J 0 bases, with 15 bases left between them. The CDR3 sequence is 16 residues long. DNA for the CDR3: TGTGCCAGCACTCCCGGGGGGCTAGCGAACACCGGGGAGCTGTTTTTT. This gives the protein CASTPGGLANTGELFF.

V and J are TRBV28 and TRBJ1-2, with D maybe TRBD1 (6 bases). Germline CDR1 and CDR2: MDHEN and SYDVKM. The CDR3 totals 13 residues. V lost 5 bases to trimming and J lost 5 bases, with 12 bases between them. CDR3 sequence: CASSGQTLYGYTF. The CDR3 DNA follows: TGTGCCAGCAGTGGACAGACTCTTTATGGCTACACCTTC.

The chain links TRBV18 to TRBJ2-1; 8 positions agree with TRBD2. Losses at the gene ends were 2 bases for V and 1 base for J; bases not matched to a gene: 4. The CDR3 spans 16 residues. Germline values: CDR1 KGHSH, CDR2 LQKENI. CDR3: CASSPSGGRSYNEQFF. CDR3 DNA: TGTGCCAGCTCACCATCGGGGGGGCGGTCCTACAATGAGCAGTTCTTC.

The CDR3 DNA reads as TGCGCCAGCAGAAGGGACATCGGAGGAAACACCATATATTTT. Encoded protein: CASRRDIGGNTIYF. The chain links TRBV5-1 to TRBJ1-3; weak D call: TRBD1 (6 bases). The CDR3 runs 14 residues. V shed 5 bases and J shed 4 bases, with 13 bases lying between them. Germline V lookup: CDR1 SGHRS, CDR2 YFSETQ.

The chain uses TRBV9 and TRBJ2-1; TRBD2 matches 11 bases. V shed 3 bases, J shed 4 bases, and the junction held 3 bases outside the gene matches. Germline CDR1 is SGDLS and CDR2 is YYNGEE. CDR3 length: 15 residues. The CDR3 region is CASSGRTSGYNEQFF. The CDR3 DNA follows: TGTGCCAGCAGCGGACGGACTAGCGGGTACAATGAGCAGTTCTTC.

This chain's CDR3 is CATSDLQGRQGIHEQFF. CDR3 sequence (DNA): TGTGCCACCAGTGATTTGCAAGGGCGACAGGGGATTCATGAGCAGTTCTTC. The chain employs TRBV24-1 and TRBJ2-1; 8 bases agree with TRBD1. The junction had 11 bases not matched to a gene; V was cut back by 0 bases and J by 8 bases. Looked up from germline, CDR1 is KGHDR and CDR2 is SFDVKD. The CDR3 runs to 17 residues.

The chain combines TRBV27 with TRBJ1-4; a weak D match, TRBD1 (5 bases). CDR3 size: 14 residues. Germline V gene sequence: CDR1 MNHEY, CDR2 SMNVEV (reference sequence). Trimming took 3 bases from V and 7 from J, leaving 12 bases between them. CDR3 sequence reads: CASSLGQGSEKLFF. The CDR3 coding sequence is TGTGCCAGCAGTTTGGGGCAGGGAAGTGAAAAACTGTTTTTT.

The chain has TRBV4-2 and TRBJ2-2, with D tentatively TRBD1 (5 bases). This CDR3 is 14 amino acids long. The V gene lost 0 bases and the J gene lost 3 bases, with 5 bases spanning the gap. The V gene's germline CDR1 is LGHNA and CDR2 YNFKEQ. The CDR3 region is CASSQEGHTGELFF. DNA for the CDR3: TGTGCCAGCAGCCAAGAGGGGCACACCGGGGAGCTGTTTTTT.

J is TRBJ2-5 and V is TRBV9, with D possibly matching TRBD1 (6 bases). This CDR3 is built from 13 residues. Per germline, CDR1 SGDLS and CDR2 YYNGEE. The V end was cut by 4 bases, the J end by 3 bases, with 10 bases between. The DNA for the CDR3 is TGTGCCAGCAGCCCCGGACAGAAAGAGACCCAGTACTTC. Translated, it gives CASSPGQKETQYF.

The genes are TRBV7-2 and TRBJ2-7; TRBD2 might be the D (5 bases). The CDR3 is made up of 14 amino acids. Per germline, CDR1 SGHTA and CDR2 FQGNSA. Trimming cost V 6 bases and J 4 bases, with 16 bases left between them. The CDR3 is CASSSGIWGYEQYF. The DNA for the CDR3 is TGTGCCAGCAGTTCCGGGATATGGGGATACGAGCAGTACTTC.

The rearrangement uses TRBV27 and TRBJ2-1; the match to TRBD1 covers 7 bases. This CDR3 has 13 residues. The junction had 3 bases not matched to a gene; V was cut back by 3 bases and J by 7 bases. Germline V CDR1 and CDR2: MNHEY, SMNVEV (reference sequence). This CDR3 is CASSLIRGNEQFF. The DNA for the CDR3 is TGTGCCAGCAGTTTGATCAGGGGGAATGAGCAGTTCTTC.